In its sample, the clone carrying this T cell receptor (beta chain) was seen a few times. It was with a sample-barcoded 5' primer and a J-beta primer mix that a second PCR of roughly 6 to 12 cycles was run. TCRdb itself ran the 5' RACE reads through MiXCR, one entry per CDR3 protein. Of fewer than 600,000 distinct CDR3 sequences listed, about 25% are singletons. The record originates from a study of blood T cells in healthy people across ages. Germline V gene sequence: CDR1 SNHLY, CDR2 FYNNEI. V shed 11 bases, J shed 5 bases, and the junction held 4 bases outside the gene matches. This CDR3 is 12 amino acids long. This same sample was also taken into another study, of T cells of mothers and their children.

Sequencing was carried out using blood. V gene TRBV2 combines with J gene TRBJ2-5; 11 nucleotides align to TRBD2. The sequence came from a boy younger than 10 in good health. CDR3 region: CAGTSGGETQYF. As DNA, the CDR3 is TGTGCCGGAACTAGCGGGGGTGAGACCCAGTACTTC. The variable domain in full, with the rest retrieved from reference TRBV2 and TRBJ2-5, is EPEVTQTPSHQVTQMGQEVILRCVPISNHLYFYWYRQILGQKVEFLVSFYNNEISEKSEIFDDQFSVERPDGSNFTLKIRSTKLEDSAMYFCAGTSGGETQYFGPGTRLLVL.